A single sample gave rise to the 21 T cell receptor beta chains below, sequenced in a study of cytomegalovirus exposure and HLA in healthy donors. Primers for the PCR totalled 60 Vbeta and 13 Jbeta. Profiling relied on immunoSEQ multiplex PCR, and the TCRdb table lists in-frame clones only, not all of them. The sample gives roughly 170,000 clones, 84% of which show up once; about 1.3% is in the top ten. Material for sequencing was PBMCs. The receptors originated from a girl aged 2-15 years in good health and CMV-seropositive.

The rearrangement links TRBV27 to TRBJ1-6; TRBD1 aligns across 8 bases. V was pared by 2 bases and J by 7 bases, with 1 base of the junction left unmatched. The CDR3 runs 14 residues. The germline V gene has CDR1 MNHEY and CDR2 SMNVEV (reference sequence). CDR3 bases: TGTGCCAGCAGTTTACAGGGGGCGAATTCACCCCTCCACTTT. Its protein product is CASSLQGANSPLHF.

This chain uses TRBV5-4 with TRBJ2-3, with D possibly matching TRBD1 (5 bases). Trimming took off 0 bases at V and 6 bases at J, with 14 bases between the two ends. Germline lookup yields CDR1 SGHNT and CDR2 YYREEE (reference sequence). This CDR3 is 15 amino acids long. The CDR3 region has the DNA TGTGCCAGCAGCTTGGTGATCCAGGGTATCGATACGCAGTATTTT. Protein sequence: CASSLVIQGIDTQYF.

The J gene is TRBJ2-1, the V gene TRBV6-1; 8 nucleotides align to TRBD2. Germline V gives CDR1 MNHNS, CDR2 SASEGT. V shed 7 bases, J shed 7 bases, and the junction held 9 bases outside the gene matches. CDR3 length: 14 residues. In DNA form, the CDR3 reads TGTGCCAGCAAGGTTGAGCGGGAGTCAAATGAGCAGTTCTTC. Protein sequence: CASKVERESNEQFF.

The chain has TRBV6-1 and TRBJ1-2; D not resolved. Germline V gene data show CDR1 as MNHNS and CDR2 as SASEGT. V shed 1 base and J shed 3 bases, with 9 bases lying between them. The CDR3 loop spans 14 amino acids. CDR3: CASSEGPRDYGYTF. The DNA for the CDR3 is TGTGCCAGCAGTGAAGGACCTCGGGACTATGGCTACACCTTC.

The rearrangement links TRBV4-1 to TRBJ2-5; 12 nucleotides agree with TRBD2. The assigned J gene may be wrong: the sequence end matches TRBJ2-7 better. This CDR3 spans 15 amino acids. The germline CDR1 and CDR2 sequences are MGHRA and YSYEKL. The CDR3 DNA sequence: TGCGCCAGCAGCCACCTACTAGCGGGAGGTTACGAGCAGTACTTC. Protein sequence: CASSHLLAGGYEQYF.

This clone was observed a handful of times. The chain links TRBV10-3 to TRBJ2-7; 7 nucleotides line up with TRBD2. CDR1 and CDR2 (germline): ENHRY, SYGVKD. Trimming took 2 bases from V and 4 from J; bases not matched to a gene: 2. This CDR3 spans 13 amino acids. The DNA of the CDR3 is TGTGCCATCAGTGAGGGGGGAGGGTACGAGCAGTACTTC. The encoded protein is CAISEGGGYEQYF.

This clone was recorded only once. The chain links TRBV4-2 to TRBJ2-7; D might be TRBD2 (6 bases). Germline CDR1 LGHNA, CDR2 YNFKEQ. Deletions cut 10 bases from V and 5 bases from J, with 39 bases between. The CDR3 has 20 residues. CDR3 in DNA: TGTGCCACCAAACTAGTTGAGGCCGGGAGCCATTTTCCCCCCGAGGACGAGCAGTACTTC. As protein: CATKLVEAGSHFPPEDEQYF.

The CDR3 is CASSLIGGQGAVPQHF. In DNA, the CDR3 is TGTGCCAGCAGTTTAATCGGGGGACAGGGTGCTGTGCCCCAGCATTTT. This chain connects TRBV27 to TRBJ1-5, with 9 bases fitting TRBD1. There are 16 residues in the CDR3. The trim removed 2 bases at V and 9 bases at J, leaving 11 bases unmatched. Germline CDR1 is MNHEY and CDR2 is SMNVEV (reference sequence).

CDR3 region: CASSYPTGDPYEQYF. The CDR3 nucleotides are TGTGCCAGCAGTTACCCGACAGGAGACCCCTACGAGCAGTACTTC. V and J are TRBV6-6 and TRBJ2-7, with D possibly being TRBD1 (6 bases). Germline-derived CDR1 and CDR2 are MNHNY and SVGAGI (reference sequence). V was clipped by 2 bases and J by 2 bases, with 13 bases between them. This CDR3 is 15 amino acids long.

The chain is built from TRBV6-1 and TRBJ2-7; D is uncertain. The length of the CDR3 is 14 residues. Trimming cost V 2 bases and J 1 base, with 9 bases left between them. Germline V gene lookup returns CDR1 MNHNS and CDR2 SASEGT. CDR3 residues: CASSELSGSYEQYF. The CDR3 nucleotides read TGTGCCAGCAGTGAACTTTCAGGATCCTACGAGCAGTACTTC.

The CDR3 here is CASSERRVYNEQFF. CDR3 coding DNA: TGTGCCAGCAGTGAAAGGAGGGTCTACAATGAGCAGTTCTTC. The J gene is TRBJ2-1, the V gene TRBV6-1; possible D gene TRBD2, 6 bases. The germline gives CDR1 MNHNS, CDR2 SASEGT. This CDR3 has 14 residues. V dropped 2 bases and J dropped 3 bases, with 8 bases sitting between them.

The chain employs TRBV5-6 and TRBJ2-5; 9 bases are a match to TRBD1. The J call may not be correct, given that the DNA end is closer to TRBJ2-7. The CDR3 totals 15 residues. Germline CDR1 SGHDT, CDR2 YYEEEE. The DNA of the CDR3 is TGTGCCAGCAGCTATCCGGGACAGGGCTTCCACGAGCAGTACTTC. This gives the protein CASSYPGQGFHEQYF.

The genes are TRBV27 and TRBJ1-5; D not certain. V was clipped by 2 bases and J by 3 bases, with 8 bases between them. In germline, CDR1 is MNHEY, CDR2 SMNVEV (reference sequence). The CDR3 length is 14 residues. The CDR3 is CASSLTGNNQPQHF. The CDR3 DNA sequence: TGTGCCAGCAGTTTAACGGGGAACAATCAGCCCCAGCATTTT.

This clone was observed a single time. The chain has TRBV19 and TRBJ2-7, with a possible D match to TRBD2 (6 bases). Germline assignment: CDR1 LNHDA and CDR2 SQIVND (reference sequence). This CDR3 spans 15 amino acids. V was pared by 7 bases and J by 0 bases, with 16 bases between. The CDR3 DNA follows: TGTGCCAGTACCCCCTGGGGGGATGGCTCCTACGAGCAGTACTTC. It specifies CASTPWGDGSYEQYF.

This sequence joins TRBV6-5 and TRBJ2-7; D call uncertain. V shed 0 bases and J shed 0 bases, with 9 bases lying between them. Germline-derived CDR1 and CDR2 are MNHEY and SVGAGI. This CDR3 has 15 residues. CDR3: CASSYSKRSSYEQYF. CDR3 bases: TGTGCCAGCAGTTACTCAAAGCGAAGCTCCTACGAGCAGTACTTC.

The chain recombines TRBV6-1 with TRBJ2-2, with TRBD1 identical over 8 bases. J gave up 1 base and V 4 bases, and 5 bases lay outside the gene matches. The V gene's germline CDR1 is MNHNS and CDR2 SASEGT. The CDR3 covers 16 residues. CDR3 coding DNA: TGTGCCAGCAGTGTGCAGGGGGCTCGGAACACCGGGGAGCTGTTTTTT. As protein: CASSVQGARNTGELFF.

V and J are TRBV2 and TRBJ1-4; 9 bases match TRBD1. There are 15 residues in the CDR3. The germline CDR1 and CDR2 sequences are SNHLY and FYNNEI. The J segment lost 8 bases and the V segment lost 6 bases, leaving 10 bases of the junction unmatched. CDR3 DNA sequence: TGTGCCAGCAGCCTAAACAGGGGGCCCAGGGAAAAACTGTTTTTT. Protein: CASSLNRGPREKLFF.

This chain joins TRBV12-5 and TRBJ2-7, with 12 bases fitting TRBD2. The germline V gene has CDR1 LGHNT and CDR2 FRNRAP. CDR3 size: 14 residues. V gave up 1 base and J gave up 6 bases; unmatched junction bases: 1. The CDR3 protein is CASGLGLAGVEQYF. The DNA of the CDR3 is TGTGCTAGTGGTTTGGGACTAGCGGGAGTCGAGCAGTACTTC.

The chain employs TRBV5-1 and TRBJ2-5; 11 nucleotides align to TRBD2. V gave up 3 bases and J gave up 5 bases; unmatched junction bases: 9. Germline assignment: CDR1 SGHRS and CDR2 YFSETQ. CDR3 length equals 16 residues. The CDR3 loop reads CASSSVAGGPVETQYF. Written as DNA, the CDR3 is TGCGCCAGCAGCTCCGTAGCGGGAGGGCCGGTGGAGACCCAGTACTTC.

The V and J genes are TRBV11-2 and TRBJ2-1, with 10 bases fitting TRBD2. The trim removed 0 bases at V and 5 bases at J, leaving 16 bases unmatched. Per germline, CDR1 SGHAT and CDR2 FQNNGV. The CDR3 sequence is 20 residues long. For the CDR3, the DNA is TGTGCCAGCAGCTTAGATCGGGGGCGGGCTAGCGGGAGCAGGAACAATGAGCAGTTCTTC. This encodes CASSLDRGRASGSRNNEQFF.

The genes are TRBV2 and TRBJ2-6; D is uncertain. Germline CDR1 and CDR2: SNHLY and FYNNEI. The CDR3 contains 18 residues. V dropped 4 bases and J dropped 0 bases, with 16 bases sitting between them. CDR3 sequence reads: CASSVSRIPFSGANVLTF. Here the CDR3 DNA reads TGTGCCAGCAGTGTCTCGCGTATCCCCTTCTCTGGGGCCAACGTCCTGACTTTC.